The clone carrying this TCR beta chain appeared a few times. The antigen is unknown. Isolated RNA was reverse transcribed in full, so expressed TCRB transcripts were sequenced. The table came from immunoSEQ multiplex PCR; TCRdb's copy has only in-frame clones and leaves some out. The data contain hundreds of thousands of clones, over 25% of them singletons. This sample was taken from a study of beta chain features in type 1 diabetes. One heparinised blood draw averaging around 100 mL was given by each donor. Points from the study as a whole: Type 1 diabetes patients showed fewer insertions and more deletions at VDJ junctions.

This receptor was taken from a man between 18 and 35 years old in good health. The specimen was naive CD4+ T cells from blood.

CDR3 amino acids: CSVESSRESTDTQYF. The CDR3 region has the DNA TGCAGCGTTGAAAGTTCCAGGGAAAGCACAGATACGCAGTATTTT. The chain has TRBV29-1 and TRBJ2-3; D is possibly TRBD1 (5 bases). Germline V gives CDR1 SQVTM, CDR2 ANQGSEA. The CDR3 length is 15 residues. With 2 bases removed from V and 0 bases from J, the gap between germline ends came to 12 bases.